This T cell receptor (beta chain) came from a study of blood T cell repertoires in COVID-19. Study-wide background: Some COVID-19 samples were acute and others convalescent; all came from the United States, Italy and Spain. PBMCs, B-cell-depleted T cells, or T cells were the source of the cDNA or gDNA that made up the material.

The V end lost 9 bases, the J end lost 0 bases, and 11 bases lay between the germline ends. CDR3 length: 13 amino acids. Participants had their cohort set by participant-reported clinical history. Per the original data handling: Reference gene primer amplification yielded estimated nucleated cell counts. Method: immunoSEQ multiplex PCR; TCRdb's copy keeps in-frame clones and lacks some. V and J calls plus clone size are reproduced from that table; the DNA served to infer D and trimming. The top ten hold roughly 2% of the sample, which has about 400,000 clones, 87% seen once. The chain links TRBV12-3 or TRBV12-4 to TRBJ1-1; D not certain. The sequence came from a young woman with acute COVID-19. Sequencing used PBMCs or T cells enriched from blood (not recorded which). CDR3 in DNA: TGTGCCAGTCTATTACAGTTGAACACTGAAGCTTTCTTT. Its translation is CASLLQLNTEAFF.